This note documents a single T cell receptor (beta chain) sequence. Its antigen is not identified. The sample belongs to a study of cytomegalovirus exposure and HLA in healthy donors. PCR involved 60 Vbeta and 13 Jbeta primers. Assay: immunoSEQ multiplex PCR; the TCRdb copy retains only in-frame clones and omits some. The sample includes 200,000 to 250,000 clones, 75% to 85% of them seen just once. The CDR3 length is 15 residues. V shed 2 bases and J shed 6 bases, with 13 bases lying between them. Germline CDR1 reads MGHRA; CDR2 reads YSYEKL. Findings of the study overall: Specific recognition of CMV antigens was confirmed in vitro for a few chains (all CMV-associated). Across HLA loci, a later analysis found differing TCR association rates, with DRB1 most and HLA-C fewest.

The V call is TRBV4-1, the J call TRBJ2-2; D uncertain. This sequence was found in a woman in her sixties in good health and CMV-seropositive. The sample taken for sequencing was PBMCs. In DNA, the CDR3 is TGCGCCAGCAGCCAACAAGCCCTACCGTCCGGGGAGCTGTTTTTT. Translated: CASSQQALPSGELFF.